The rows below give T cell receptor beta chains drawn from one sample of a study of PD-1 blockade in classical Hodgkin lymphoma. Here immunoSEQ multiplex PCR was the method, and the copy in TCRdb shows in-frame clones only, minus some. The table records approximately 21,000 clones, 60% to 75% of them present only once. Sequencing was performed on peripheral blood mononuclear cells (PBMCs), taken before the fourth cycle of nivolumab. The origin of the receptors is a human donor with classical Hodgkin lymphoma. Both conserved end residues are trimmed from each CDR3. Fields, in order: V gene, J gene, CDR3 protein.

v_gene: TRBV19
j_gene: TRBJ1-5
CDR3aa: ASSRDRGPSNQPQH

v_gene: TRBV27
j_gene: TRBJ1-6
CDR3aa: ASSLSRTNSPLH

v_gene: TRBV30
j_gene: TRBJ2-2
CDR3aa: AWSVLLASGELF

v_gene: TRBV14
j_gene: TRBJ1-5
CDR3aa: ASSKSGGGSNQPQH

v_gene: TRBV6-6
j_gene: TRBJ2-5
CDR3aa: ASGRRSGLSGKTQY

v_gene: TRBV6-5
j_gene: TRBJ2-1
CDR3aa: ASSYAPGAINEQF

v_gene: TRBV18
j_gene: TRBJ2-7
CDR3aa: ASSPQVASGRARFGEQY

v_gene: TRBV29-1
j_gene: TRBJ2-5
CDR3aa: SVNVGMGTPEQY

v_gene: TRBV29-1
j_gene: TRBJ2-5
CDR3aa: SVAQGKETQY

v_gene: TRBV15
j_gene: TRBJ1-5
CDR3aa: ATSRDRLAGANQPQH

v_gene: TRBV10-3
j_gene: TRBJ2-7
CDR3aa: AIAAGTTYEQY

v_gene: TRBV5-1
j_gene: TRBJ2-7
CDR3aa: ASSLKGYEQY

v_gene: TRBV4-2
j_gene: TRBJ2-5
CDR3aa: ASSQEPFGSGGRSGGETQY

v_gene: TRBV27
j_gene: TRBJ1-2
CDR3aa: ASSPLGRTINGYGYT

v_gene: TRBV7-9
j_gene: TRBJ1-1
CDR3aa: ASSLLSGADTEAF

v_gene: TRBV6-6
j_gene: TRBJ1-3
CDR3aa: ASSYWQGASGNTIY

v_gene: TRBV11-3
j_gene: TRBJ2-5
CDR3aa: ASSPSPGLYQETQY

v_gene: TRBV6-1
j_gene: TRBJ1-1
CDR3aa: ASRELNTEAF

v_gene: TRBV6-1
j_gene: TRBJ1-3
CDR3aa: ASSEAFGSFVGNTIY

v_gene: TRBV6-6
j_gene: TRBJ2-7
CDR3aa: ASSRLATTYEQY

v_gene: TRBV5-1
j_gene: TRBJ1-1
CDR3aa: ASSSDTVKAF

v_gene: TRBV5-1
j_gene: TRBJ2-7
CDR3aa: ASSGGLGTGYEQY

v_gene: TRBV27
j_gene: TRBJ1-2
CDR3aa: ASSDTAGNYGYT

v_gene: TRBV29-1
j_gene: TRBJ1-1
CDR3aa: SVEEVAEAF